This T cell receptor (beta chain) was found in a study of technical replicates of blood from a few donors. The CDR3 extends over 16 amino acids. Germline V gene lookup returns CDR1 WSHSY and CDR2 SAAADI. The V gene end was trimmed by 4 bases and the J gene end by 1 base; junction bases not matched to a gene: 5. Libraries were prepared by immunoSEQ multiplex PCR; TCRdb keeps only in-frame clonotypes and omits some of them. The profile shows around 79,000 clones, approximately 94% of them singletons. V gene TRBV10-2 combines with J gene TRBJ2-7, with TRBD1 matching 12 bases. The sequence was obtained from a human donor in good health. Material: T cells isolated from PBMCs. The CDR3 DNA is TGCGCCAGCAGTGGACCGGGACAGGGGGCTTCCTACGAGCAGTACTTC. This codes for CASSGPGQGASYEQYF.